This T cell receptor beta chain derives from a study of T cell responses to AZD1222 COVID-19 vaccine. On the study more broadly: Second doses that came at about 4 or about 12 weeks were put together. Points from the study as a whole: Vaccine-related CD4 TCRs covered spike, predominating at 160-218 and 743-854. The reported proportion of spike-specific TCRs targeting unmutated variant regions was nearly half.

Profiling relied on immunoSEQ multiplex PCR, and the TCRdb table lists in-frame clones only, not all of them. The repertoire holds about 130,000 clones, with around 84% as singletons. The CDR3 contains 15 residues. CDR1 and CDR2 from the germline V gene are MNHEY and SMNVEV (reference sequence). V shed 5 bases and J shed 2 bases, with 15 bases lying between them. As to this clone: Its antigen is undetermined.

The sequence was obtained from an adult in good health. The sequencing here drew on peripheral blood, taken on day 0 of AZD1222 vaccination. The V gene is TRBV27, the J gene TRBJ1-2; possibly TRBD1 for D (5 bases). Written as DNA, the CDR3 is TGTGCCAGCAGTCTGAACAGACGGACAAACTATGGCTACACCTTC. Translating gives CASSLNRRTNYGYTF.